This TCR beta chain was obtained from a study of blood T cell repertoires in COVID-19. Study background: Donors in the United States, Italy and Spain gave samples during acute or convalescent COVID-19. In each case, the material was cDNA or gDNA derived from T cells, B-cell-depleted T cells, or PBMCs.

Methods used by the authors: By means of reference gene primer amplification, nucleated cell counts were estimated. The data were produced by immunoSEQ multiplex PCR, yet TCRdb's version contains in-frame clones alone and is incomplete. D and trimming come from the DNA, and the V and J calls and clone size come from that table. The sample lists tens of thousands of clones; around four fifths were seen once. Sequenced sample: peripheral blood. The sequence came from a human donor in a cohort sampled during active COVID-19.

The CDR3 protein is CASQANYGYTF. The DNA of the CDR3 is TGTGCCAGTCAAGCGAACTATGGCTACACCTTC. The chain carries TRBV19 and TRBJ1-2; D is undetermined. CDR3 size: 11 residues. Trimming shortened V by 8 bases and J by 2 bases, and 6 bases separated the two germline ends. The germline V gene encodes CDR1 LNHDA and CDR2 SQIVND (reference sequence).